Listed here are 22 T cell receptor beta chains from one sample, sequenced in a study of blood T cells in healthy people across ages. Then a second PCR, running about 6 to 12 cycles, was carried out with a sample-barcoded 5' primer and a J-beta primer mix. TCRdb passed the 5' RACE reads through MiXCR, listing each CDR3 protein once. The top ten clones hold roughly 17% of a sample with approximately 810,000 distinct CDR3 sequences, 29% of them seen once. The sample taken for sequencing was blood. All receptors come from a woman of 80 years or more in good health.

This clonotype was detected ten times or more. The V call is TRBV28, the J call TRBJ2-6; D perhaps matches TRBD1 (7 bases). V lost 5 bases and J lost 3, with 17 bases in between. There are 17 residues in the CDR3. CDR1 and CDR2 from the germline V gene are MDHEN and SYDVKM. The CDR3, as DNA: TGTGCCAGCAGTGGCGGGGTAGGGGGCGGTGGGGCCAACGTCCTGACTTTC. It specifies CASSGGVGGGGANVLTF. The full variable domain, with the rest looked up from reference TRBV28 and TRBJ2-6, is DVKVTQSSRYLVKRTGEKVFLECVQDMDHENMFWYRQDPGLGLRLIYFSYDVKMKEKGDIPEGYSVSREKKERFSLILESASTNQTSMYLCASSGGVGGGGANVLTFGAGSRLTVL.

This clonotype was counted ten times or more. The rearrangement joins TRBV6-2 or TRBV6-3 to TRBJ2-7; 11 positions match TRBD2. The V gene end was trimmed by 2 bases and the J gene end by 0 bases; junction bases not matched to a gene: 9. CDR3 length: 18 amino acids. Germline assignment: CDR1 MNHEY and CDR2 SVGEGT. The CDR3 DNA follows: TGTGCCAGCAGTTACGAGGCTAGCGGGGGGTTCAGCTCCTACGAGCAGTACTTC. This encodes CASSYEASGGFSSYEQYF.

At least ten counts were recorded for this clonotype. The chain combines TRBV5-1 with TRBJ1-2; no firm D call. Germline CDR1 SGHRS, CDR2 YFSETQ. V was cut by 0 bases and J by 7 bases, with 13 bases left in between. The CDR3 is 14 residues long. The CDR3 here is CASSLAEGMSGYTF. The CDR3 nucleotides are TGCGCCAGCAGCTTGGCCGAGGGTATGAGTGGCTACACCTTC.

The V call is TRBV20-1, the J call TRBJ1-1, with a possible D match to TRBD1 (6 bases). The CDR3 runs 14 residues. Trimming removed 6 bases from V and 5 bases from J, with 19 bases in between. The germline CDR1 and CDR2 sequences are DFQATT and SNEGSKA (reference sequence). The CDR3 sequence: CSAPTWGARTEAFF. In DNA, the CDR3 is TGCAGTGCCCCCACCTGGGGGGCGCGAACTGAAGCTTTCTTT.

This clonotype was seen ten or more times. This chain uses TRBV29-1 with TRBJ2-7, with 11 nucleotides matching TRBD1. Germline assignment: CDR1 SQVTM and CDR2 ANQGSEA. The CDR3 sequence is 13 residues long. The trim removed 6 bases at V and 2 bases at J, leaving 3 bases unmatched. CDR3 sequence reads: CSVTGQGAYEQYF. As DNA, the CDR3 is TGCAGCGTAACGGGACAGGGGGCCTACGAGCAGTACTTC.

The rearrangement uses TRBV3-1 and TRBJ1-2, with D hard to call. The CDR3 runs 12 residues. The germline V gene has CDR1 LGHDT and CDR2 YNNKEL (reference sequence). Trimming took off 0 bases at V and 12 bases at J, with 11 bases between the two ends. The DNA for the CDR3 is TGTGCCAGCAGCCAAGAAGGAGACGGCCACACCTTC. Its translation is CASSQEGDGHTF. The complete variable domain, with remaining parts taken from reference TRBV3-1 and TRBJ1-2, reads DTAVSQTPKYLVTQMGNDKSIKCEQNLGHDTMYWYKQDSKKFLKIMFSYNNKELIINETVPNRFSPKSPDKAHLNLHINSLELGDSAVYFCASSQEGDGHTFGSGTRLTVV.

This clonotype was picked up many times. The chain links TRBV3-1 to TRBJ2-1, with D perhaps matching TRBD2 (6 bases). Trimming took off 2 bases at V and 9 bases at J, with 8 bases between the two ends. In germline, CDR1 is LGHDT, CDR2 YNNKEL (reference sequence). The CDR3 totals 12 residues. The CDR3 here is CASSQRRGEQFF. In DNA, the CDR3 is TGTGCCAGCAGCCAAAGGAGGGGTGAGCAGTTCTTC.

Of note for this clonotype: Just one base apart from a much larger clone, this may be a read error. V and J are TRBV20-1 and TRBJ2-3; TRBD1 matches at 8 bases. V dropped 6 bases and J dropped 4; count of bases not matched to a gene: 15. The CDR3 is 16 residues long. Germline lookup yields CDR1 DFQATT and CDR2 SNEGSKA (reference sequence). The CDR3 protein is CSAPEGTGSRADTQYF. As DNA, the CDR3 is TGCAGTGCCCCGGAAGGGACAGGTTCCCGCGCAGATACGCAGTATTTT.

The chain is built from TRBV10-3 and TRBJ1-2, with TRBD1 matching over 7 bases. This CDR3 comprises 14 residues. Germline CDR1 ENHRY, CDR2 SYGVKD. The J segment lost 2 bases and the V segment lost 7 bases, leaving 7 bases of the junction unmatched. The DNA of the CDR3 is TGTGCCATCACCGGGGACAGTGAGAACTATGGCTACACCTTC. Amino acids: CAITGDSENYGYTF.

The chain joins TRBV18 to TRBJ2-3, with D maybe TRBD2 (5 bases). This CDR3 comprises 16 residues. Trimming shortened V by 2 bases and J by 1 base, and 13 bases separated the two germline ends. The germline gives CDR1 KGHSH, CDR2 LQKENI. The CDR3 loop is CASSPYPSGGTDTQYF. DNA for the CDR3: TGTGCCAGCTCACCATACCCAAGCGGAGGCACAGATACGCAGTATTTT.

The table lists this clonotype with a few counts. Given a much more abundant clone one base away, this may be a read error. The chain employs TRBV25-1 and TRBJ2-1, with 7 bases identical to TRBD1. This CDR3 is 15 amino acids long. Germline V gene data show CDR1 as MGHDK and CDR2 as SYGVNS. With 1 base clipped from V and 10 bases from J, the junction kept 10 bases outside the gene matches. The CDR3 nucleotides are TGTGCCAGCAGTGAATTGGCAGGGGGTTCATACGAGCAGTTCTTC. The encoded protein is CASSELAGGSYEQFF.

The chain is built from TRBV5-1 and TRBJ1-2, with no clear D. V lost 1 base to trimming and J lost 8 bases, with 18 bases between them. The germline V gene has CDR1 SGHRS and CDR2 YFSETQ. The CDR3 has 15 amino acids. The CDR3 DNA reads as TGCGCCAGCAGCTTGAAGGACGGCTCAGAATTGGGCTACACCTTC. As protein: CASSLKDGSELGYTF.

This clonotype has ten or more counts. The chain combines TRBV12-3 or TRBV12-4 with TRBJ2-1; maybe TRBD2 (5 bases). The CDR3 spans 12 residues. With 1 base removed from V and 9 bases from J, the gap between germline ends came to 7 bases. The chain's CDR3 is CASSLGRSEQFF. The DNA for the CDR3 is TGTGCCAGCAGTTTAGGGAGGAGTGAGCAGTTCTTC.

The sample holds many counts of this clonotype. The chain employs TRBV12-3 or TRBV12-4 and TRBJ2-5, with 7 bases that match TRBD1. The CDR3 is made up of 15 amino acids. Unmatched junction bases numbered 6, after V lost 1 base and J lost 4 bases. The CDR3 sequence: CASSLVTGAPETQYF. CDR3 sequence (DNA): TGTGCCAGCAGTTTAGTAACAGGGGCCCCAGAGACCCAGTACTTC.

This clonotype showed up many times. This chain uses TRBV3-1 with TRBJ1-2, with D maybe TRBD1 (5 bases). This CDR3 has 16 amino acids. Germline-derived CDR1 and CDR2 are LGHDT and YNNKEL (reference sequence). V lost 4 bases, J lost 1 base, and 16 bases lay in between. The CDR3: CASSPLLLTDNYGYTF. The CDR3 region has the DNA TGTGCCAGCAGCCCTCTTCTCTTGACAGATAACTATGGCTACACCTTC. The full variable domain, completed using reference TRBV3-1 and TRBJ1-2, is DTAVSQTPKYLVTQMGNDKSIKCEQNLGHDTMYWYKQDSKKFLKIMFSYNNKELIINETVPNRFSPKSPDKAHLNLHINSLELGDSAVYFCASSPLLLTDNYGYTFGSGTRLTVV.

The table lists this clonotype with many counts. The chain has TRBV18 and TRBJ2-3; 7 bases match TRBD2. The V gene's germline CDR1 is KGHSH and CDR2 LQKENI. This CDR3 spans 14 amino acids. J gave up 5 bases and V 4 bases, and 6 bases lay outside the gene matches. The DNA of the CDR3 is TGTGCCAGCTCACGAGGACTAGTCGGAGATACGCAGTATTTT. It translates to CASSRGLVGDTQYF.

Remarks on this clonotype: Since a much larger clone is just one base distant, this may be a read error. The J gene is TRBJ2-1, the V gene TRBV7-9; D is possibly TRBD1 (9 bases). Gene TRBJ2-7 matches the end of the DNA better, so the J call may be wrong. This CDR3 is 19 amino acids long. Germline lookup yields CDR1 SEHNR and CDR2 FQNEAQ (reference sequence). This CDR3 reads CASSLLGAGGQGNYNEQYF. CDR3 nucleotide sequence: TGTGCCAGCAGCCTACTTGGGGCGGGGGGACAGGGAAACTACAATGAGCAGTACTTC.

The chain links TRBV5-5 to TRBJ1-1; 9 nucleotides line up with TRBD1. The CDR3 totals 17 residues. Trimming cost V 4 bases and J 2 bases; bases outside gene matches: 12. Germline V gene data show CDR1 as SGHKS and CDR2 as YYEKEE (reference sequence). CDR3 nucleotide sequence: TGTGCCAGCAGCCCTCCGACAGGGGGGTTCAGAAACACTGAAGCTTTCTTT. It yields the protein CASSPPTGGFRNTEAFF.

This clonotype came up a few times. Given a much more abundant clone one base away, this may be a read error. This chain connects TRBV10-3 to TRBJ2-5; 9 nucleotides line up with TRBD1. The germline CDR1 and CDR2 sequences are ENHRY and SYGVKD. The length of the CDR3 is 12 residues. CDR3 loop: CAIGTGKEAQYF. CDR3 nucleotides: TGTGCCATCGGGACAGGGAAAGAGGCCCAGTACTTC.

This chain links TRBV6-6 with TRBJ2-7, with TRBD2 matching 7 bases. Germline trimming cut 2 bases from V and 7 bases from J; bases unmatched to any gene: 11. The CDR3 has 15 amino acids. The germline V gene encodes CDR1 MNHNY and CDR2 SVGAGI (reference sequence). This chain's CDR3 is CASSYARGTYNEQYF. CDR3 sequence (DNA): TGTGCCAGCAGTTACGCGCGGGGGACCTACAATGAGCAGTACTTC.

This clonotype has at least ten counts. The chain has TRBV30 and TRBJ2-3, with no clear D. The V and J ends lost 2 bases and 5 bases respectively, with 11 bases between them. Germline loops: CDR1 GTSNPN, CDR2 SVGIG (reference sequence). The CDR3 is 13 residues long. As DNA, the CDR3 is TGTGCCTGGAGTCGGGCCACCGGAGATACGCAGTATTTT. Translating gives CAWSRATGDTQYF.

In DNA, the CDR3 is TGTGCCAGTAGTATGGTCAATGAGCAGTACTTC. Its protein is CASSMVNEQYF. This rearrangement joins TRBV19 to TRBJ2-1; D unresolved. The better agreement between TRBJ2-7 and the DNA end casts doubt on the J call. Per the germline V gene, CDR1 is LNHDA and CDR2 is SQIVND (reference sequence). The CDR3 spans 11 residues.